These 5 T cell receptor beta chains share one sample of origin, sequenced in a study of blood T cell repertoires in COVID-19. The assay was immunoSEQ multiplex PCR, and TCRdb's table has in-frame clones only and misses some. Found here are 57,000 or so clones, about 85% of them singletons; the top ten hold about 5.3%. The source material was peripheral blood. These TCRs come from a man aged 70-80 years with acute or convalescent COVID-19.

The rearrangement links TRBV2 to TRBJ2-7; D might be TRBD1 (6 bases). The length of the CDR3 is 17 residues. The germline V gene has CDR1 SNHLY and CDR2 FYNNEI. The V end lost 2 bases, the J end lost 3 bases, and 20 bases lay between the germline ends. Written as DNA, the CDR3 is TGTGCCAGCAGTGAATTAAAGGACAGCCAAATACACTACGAGCAGTACTTC. Translation gives CASSELKDSQIHYEQYF.

Here the CDR3 reads CSVSGLAGEGGTDTQYF. DNA of the CDR3: TGCAGCGTTTCCGGACTAGCGGGGGAGGGTGGCACAGATACGCAGTATTTT. The rearrangement links TRBV29-1 to TRBJ2-3; TRBD2 matches at 13 bases. Trimming at V came to 5 bases and at J to 1 base, leaving 9 bases not matched to a gene. The CDR3 has 17 amino acids. Germline values: CDR1 SQVTM, CDR2 ANQGSEA.

This chain joins TRBV5-1 and TRBJ2-3; the D gene is possibly TRBD2 (5 bases). The CDR3 is 13 amino acids. With 4 bases removed from V and 4 bases from J, the gap between germline ends came to 10 bases. Looked up from germline, CDR1 is SGHRS and CDR2 is YFSETQ. The CDR3 spells CASSEDSADTQYF. CDR3 DNA: TGCGCCAGCAGCGAGGACTCGGCAGATACGCAGTATTTT.

This clone was detected only a few times. The rearrangement uses TRBV5-6 and TRBJ1-6; TRBD1 aligns across 7 bases. The CDR3 length is 15 residues. CDR1 SGHDT and CDR2 YYEEEE come from the germline V gene. J lost 8 bases, V lost 4 bases, and 9 bases had no gene match. The CDR3 DNA sequence: TGTGCCAGCAGCCAAATGACAGGGCGCCATTCACCCCTCCACTTT. This encodes CASSQMTGRHSPLHF.

The V gene is TRBV10-3, the J gene TRBJ2-2; tentatively, D is TRBD2 (5 bases). CDR3 length: 15 amino acids. V shed 2 bases and J shed 6 bases, with 13 bases lying between them. Germline CDR1 ENHRY, CDR2 SYGVKD. The CDR3, as DNA: TGTGCCATCAGTGAGAATGGTCGGGAATCCGGGGAGCTGTTTTTT. Protein sequence: CAISENGRESGELFF.